Below are 24 T cell receptor beta chains sequenced from a single sample in a study of post-analysis software for immune sequencing data. cDNA libraries for TCR beta contained unique molecular identifiers. TCRdb used MiXCR to reprocess the PCR reads, holding one entry per CDR3 protein. The sample lists 550,000 to 700,000 distinct CDR3 sequences, roughly 46% occurring once. These receptors are not linked to any known antigen. General study findings and limits: Patients used about 5 TRBV segments, including TRBV5-6, TRBV5-1 and TRBV20-1, more often than controls.

Sequences were obtained from blood. These receptors all stem from a girl aged 5-17 years with multiple sclerosis.

The chain uses TRBV10-3 and TRBJ2-5; TRBD2 aligns across 7 bases. The CDR3 covers 13 residues. With V trimmed by 8 bases and J by 1 base, 4 bases remained unmatched. Per the germline V gene, CDR1 is ENHRY and CDR2 is SYGVKD. CDR3 sequence: CAIGTSAQETQYF. The CDR3 DNA reads TGTGCCATCGGTACTAGCGCCCAAGAGACCCAGTACTTC.

This clonotype appeared a few times. V and J are TRBV15 and TRBJ2-1; TRBD2 aligns across 12 bases. J gave up 7 bases and V 2 bases, and 6 bases lay outside the gene matches. The CDR3 is 16 amino acids. In germline, CDR1 is LNHNV, CDR2 YYDKDF (reference sequence). In nucleotides, the CDR3 is TGTGCCACCAGCAGACACCTAGCGGGGGGGCTTAATGAGCAGTTCTTC. This gives the protein CATSRHLAGGLNEQFF.

In the case of this clonotype: One end of the junction varies from germline; a read error may be responsible. The chain uses TRBV7-9 and TRBJ1-2; D gene uncertain. Germline values: CDR1 SEHNR, CDR2 FQNEAQ (reference sequence). The CDR3 consists of 17 residues. The CDR3 DNA sequence: TGTGCCAGCAGCCCCAGCGGCGTGACGCGGAGTTCGTATGGCTACACTTTC. Protein sequence: CASSPSGVTRSSYGYTF. The complete variable domain, with remaining parts taken from reference TRBV7-9 and TRBJ1-2, reads DTGVSQNPRHKITKRGQNVTFRCDPISEHNRLYWYRQTLGQGPEFLTYFQNEAQLEKSRLLSDRFSAERPKGSFSTLEIQRTEQGDSAMYLCASSPSGVTRSSYGYTFGSGTRLTVV.

The chain combines TRBV3-1 with TRBJ2-5; perhaps TRBD2 as D (6 bases). The J call is uncertain, as TRBJ2-7 better fits the DNA end. The CDR3 totals 15 residues. The germline V gene has CDR1 LGHDT and CDR2 YNNKEL (reference sequence). CDR3 sequence reads: CASSSTPGVRNEQYF. The CDR3 bases are TGTGCCAGCAGCTCTACACCGGGAGTCAGAAACGAGCAGTACTTC.

A word on this clonotype: Just one base apart from a much larger clone, this may be a read error. This chain connects TRBV6-2 or TRBV6-3 to TRBJ1-2; D remains ambiguous. CDR1 is MNHEY, CDR2 SVGEGT, per germline. This CDR3 region has 13 residues. The CDR3 reads CAGSYSDNYGYTF. CDR3 DNA sequence: TGTGCCGGCAGTTACTCGGACAACTATGGCTACACCTTC.

This clonotype was recorded a few times. The CDR3 protein is CASSVTDDPIDTQYF. CDR3 in DNA: TGTGCCAGCAGCGTAACAGACGACCCCATTGATACGCAGTATTTT. V and J are TRBV9 and TRBJ2-3; D ambiguous. Germline loops: CDR1 SGDLS, CDR2 YYNGEE. V dropped 1 base and J dropped 6 bases, with 15 bases sitting between them. The CDR3 extends over 15 amino acids.

In this sample, this clonotype turned up once. The J gene is TRBJ1-2, the V gene TRBV3-1; D is ambiguous. There are 12 residues in the CDR3. V lost 3 bases, J lost 2 bases, and 4 bases lay in between. The germline gives CDR1 LGHDT, CDR2 YNNKEL (reference sequence). CDR3 bases: TGTGCCAGCAGCCAGATCAACTATGGCTACACCTTC. It yields the protein CASSQINYGYTF. Full variable domain (outside the CDR3, taken from reference TRBV3-1 and TRBJ1-2): DTAVSQTPKYLVTQMGNDKSIKCEQNLGHDTMYWYKQDSKKFLKIMFSYNNKELIINETVPNRFSPKSPDKAHLNLHINSLELGDSAVYFCASSQINYGYTFGSGTRLTVV.

This clonotype showed up just a few times. This chain joins TRBV12-3 or TRBV12-4 and TRBJ1-4, with TRBD1 matching 11 bases. The CDR3 extends over 17 amino acids. The V and J ends lost 8 bases and 0 bases, in that order; junction bases with no gene match: 8. The CDR3: CASGAPGQGATNEKLFF. The CDR3, as DNA: TGTGCCAGCGGAGCCCCGGGACAGGGGGCAACTAATGAAAAACTGTTTTTT.

This clonotype was seen a handful of times. This rearrangement joins TRBV27 to TRBJ2-5; TRBD2 is a possible D gene (6 bases). V was trimmed by 6 bases and J by 4 bases, leaving 12 bases between them. Germline V gene lookup returns CDR1 MNHEY and CDR2 SMNVEV (reference sequence). The length of the CDR3 is 13 residues. CDR3 nucleotide sequence: TGTGCCAGCAGCCCCCTGGGGGGAGAGACCCAGTACTTC. Translating gives CASSPLGGETQYF.

The sample holds one count of this clonotype. V and J are TRBV5-4 and TRBJ2-3; 7 bases are a match to TRBD2. V lost 4 bases to trimming and J lost 4 bases; unmatched junction nucleotides: 15. The CDR3 is 17 residues long. Germline V gene sequence: CDR1 SGHNT, CDR2 YYREEE (reference sequence). This CDR3 reads CASSRVPTSLEADTQYF. In DNA, the CDR3 is TGTGCCAGCAGCCGCGTACCGACTAGCCTCGAGGCAGATACGCAGTATTTT.

CDR3 in amino acids: CASSPRQIYYGYTF. Here the CDR3 DNA reads TGTGCCAGCAGCCCCCGACAGATCTACTATGGCTACACCTTC. The gene calls are TRBV6-5 and TRBJ1-2; tentatively, D is TRBD1 (5 bases). Germline CDR1 is MNHEY and CDR2 is SVGAGI. The CDR3 covers 14 residues. V was clipped by 6 bases and J by 3 bases, with 14 bases between them.

V is TRBV20-1 and J is TRBJ1-2; D gene ambiguous. The CDR3 sequence is 14 residues long. V lost 0 bases, J lost 3 bases, and 11 bases lay in between. The germline V gene encodes CDR1 DFQATT and CDR2 SNEGSKA (reference sequence). CDR3 nucleotides: TGCAGTGCTAGAGATATACGAGGGCACTATGGCTACACCTTC. Residues: CSARDIRGHYGYTF.

This clonotype was seen only a few times. The V call is TRBV28, the J call TRBJ2-1, with D tentatively TRBD2 (5 bases). This CDR3 region has 14 residues. V was pared by 2 bases and J by 10 bases, with 15 bases between. The V gene's germline CDR1 is MDHEN and CDR2 SYDVKM. Here the CDR3 DNA reads TGTGCCAGCAGTTTAGTGGGAGTGATACGCGAGCAGTTCTTC. Residues: CASSLVGVIREQFF.

The CDR3 is CASSQRHSGANVLTF. The CDR3 nucleotides are TGTGCCAGCAGCCAGCGACACTCTGGGGCCAACGTCCTGACTTTC. V gene TRBV7-9 combines with J gene TRBJ2-6; D is uncertain. Trimming took off 5 bases at V and 0 bases at J, with 8 bases between the two ends. The germline V gene has CDR1 SEHNR and CDR2 FQNEAQ (reference sequence). The CDR3 totals 15 residues.

The CDR3 DNA reads as TGTGCCAGCAACGTGAACAGACAGGGGACCGCTGGCTACACCTTC. Its translation is CASNVNRQGTAGYTF. The rearrangement links TRBV12-3 or TRBV12-4 to TRBJ1-2; TRBD1 matches 8 bases. The CDR3 is 15 residues long. V dropped 7 bases and J dropped 7; count of bases not matched to a gene: 14.

The chain is built from TRBV10-3 and TRBJ1-2; TRBD1 aligns across 7 bases. With 6 bases clipped from V and 8 bases from J, the junction kept 6 bases outside the gene matches. Looked up from germline, CDR1 is ENHRY and CDR2 is SYGVKD. This CDR3 region has 12 residues. This CDR3 is CAIRPGQSGYTF. In nucleotides, the CDR3 is TGTGCCATCAGACCGGGACAGTCGGGCTACACCTTC.

The table lists this clonotype with a few counts. The chain combines TRBV4-1 with TRBJ2-5, with 8 bases fitting TRBD2. The V segment lost 1 base and the J segment 5 bases; nucleotides outside the gene matches: 12. Germline values: CDR1 MGHRA, CDR2 YSYEKL. The CDR3 is made up of 17 amino acids. The CDR3 here is CASSQGRGIAGGETQYF. For the CDR3, the DNA is TGCGCCAGCAGCCAAGGGAGGGGCATTGCGGGAGGCGAGACCCAGTACTTC.

This chain uses TRBV20-1 with TRBJ2-1; 7 nucleotides line up with TRBD2. The CDR3 is 14 amino acids. V was pared by 4 bases and J by 8 bases, with 11 bases of the junction left unmatched. CDR1 DFQATT and CDR2 SNEGSKA come from the germline V gene (reference sequence). This CDR3 reads CSAKTSVTGHEQFF. CDR3 in DNA: TGCAGTGCTAAAACTAGCGTAACAGGCCATGAGCAGTTCTTC.

The CDR3 DNA reads TGCAGTGCTAGAGAAACCGGGACTAACTATGGCTACACCTTC. It translates to CSARETGTNYGYTF. The chain joins TRBV20-1 to TRBJ1-2; no definite D call. The V gene lost 0 bases and the J gene lost 0 bases, with 8 bases spanning the gap. Per the germline V gene, CDR1 is DFQATT and CDR2 is SNEGSKA (reference sequence). The CDR3 totals 14 residues.

The rearrangement uses TRBV12-3 or TRBV12-4 and TRBJ1-5; maybe TRBD1 (5 bases). V was cut by 6 bases and J by 6 bases, with 9 bases left in between. CDR3 length: 12 amino acids. This CDR3 is CASRGTGQPQHF. The CDR3 DNA follows: TGTGCCAGCAGGGGGACGGGTCAGCCCCAGCATTTT.

This clonotype appeared a few times. The chain joins TRBV12-3 or TRBV12-4 to TRBJ2-3; perhaps TRBD2 as D (5 bases). CDR3 length: 13 residues. Trimming stripped 2 bases from V and 7 bases from J, with 10 bases between. As DNA, the CDR3 is TGTGCCAGCAGTTTATCGGGGTCCTATACGCAGTATTTT. Protein sequence: CASSLSGSYTQYF.

The chain couples TRBV5-1 to TRBJ2-1; 8 bases align to TRBD2. The germline CDR1 and CDR2 sequences are SGHRS and YFSETQ. The CDR3 is made up of 14 amino acids. The junction had 6 bases not matched to a gene; V was cut back by 4 bases and J by 6 bases. CDR3 DNA sequence: TGCGCCAGCAGCGGCAGCGGGAGCGGCAATGAGCAGTTCTTC. This encodes CASSGSGSGNEQFF.

This clonotype was detected a few times. The J gene is TRBJ2-5, the V gene TRBV4-1; 9 nucleotides line up with TRBD2. V lost 4 bases and J lost 2; bases outside the gene matches: 8. Per the germline V gene, CDR1 is MGHRA and CDR2 is YSYEKL. This CDR3 has 16 amino acids. The CDR3 bases are TGCGCCAGCAGCCGAGTAGCGGGAGTTGGGCAAGAGACCCAGTACTTC. The encoded protein is CASSRVAGVGQETQYF.

This chain connects TRBV25-1 to TRBJ1-2, with D possibly being TRBD1 (5 bases). CDR3 length: 17 residues. Germline lookup yields CDR1 MGHDK and CDR2 SYGVNS. Trimming removed 6 bases from V and 4 bases from J, with 24 bases in between. For the CDR3, the DNA is TGTGCCAGCAGAGTTTGGGACGGCCAGAAAGTCCTCTATGGCTACACCTTC. This gives the protein CASRVWDGQKVLYGYTF.